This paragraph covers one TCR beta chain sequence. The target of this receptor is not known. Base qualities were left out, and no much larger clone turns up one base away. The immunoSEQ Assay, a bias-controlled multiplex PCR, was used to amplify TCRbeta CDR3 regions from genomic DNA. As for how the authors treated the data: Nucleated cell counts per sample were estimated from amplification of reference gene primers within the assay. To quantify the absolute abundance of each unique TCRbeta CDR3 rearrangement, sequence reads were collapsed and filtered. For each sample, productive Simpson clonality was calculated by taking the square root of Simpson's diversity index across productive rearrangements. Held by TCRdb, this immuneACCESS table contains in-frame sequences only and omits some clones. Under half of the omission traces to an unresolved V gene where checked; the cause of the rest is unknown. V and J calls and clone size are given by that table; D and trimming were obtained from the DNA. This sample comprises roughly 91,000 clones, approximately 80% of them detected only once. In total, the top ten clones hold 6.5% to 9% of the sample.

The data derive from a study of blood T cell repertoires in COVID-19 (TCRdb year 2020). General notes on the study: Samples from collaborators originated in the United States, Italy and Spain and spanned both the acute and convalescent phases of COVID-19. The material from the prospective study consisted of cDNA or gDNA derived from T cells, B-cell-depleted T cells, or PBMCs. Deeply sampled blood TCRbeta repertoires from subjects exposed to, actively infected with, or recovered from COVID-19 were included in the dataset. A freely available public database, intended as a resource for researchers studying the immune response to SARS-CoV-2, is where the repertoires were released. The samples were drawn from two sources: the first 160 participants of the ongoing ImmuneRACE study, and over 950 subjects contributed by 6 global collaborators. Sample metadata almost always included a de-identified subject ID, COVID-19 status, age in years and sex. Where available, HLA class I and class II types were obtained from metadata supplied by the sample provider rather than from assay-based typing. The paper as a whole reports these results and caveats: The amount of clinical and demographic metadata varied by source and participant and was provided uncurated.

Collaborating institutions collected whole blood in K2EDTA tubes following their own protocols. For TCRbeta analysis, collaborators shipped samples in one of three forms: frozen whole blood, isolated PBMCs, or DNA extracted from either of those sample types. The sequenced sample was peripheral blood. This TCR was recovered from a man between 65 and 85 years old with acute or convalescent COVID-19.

This receptor carries the CDR3 CASSYIPGEYEQYV. At the DNA level, the sequence is TGTGCCAGCAGTTACATCCCAGGGGAGTACGAGCAGTACGTC. This receptor chain uses TRBV6-6 and TRBJ2-7; tentative D gene TRBD1, with 6 bases matching. A distance of 12 bases separates the germline ends of V and J, which lose 2 bases and 4 bases respectively. CDR3 length: 14 amino acids, cysteine to valine. The sequence is cut down to CDR3 DNA, 42 bases in frame from base 1. Via the germline V gene (reference sequence), CDR1 is MNHNY and CDR2 SVGAGI.